These 21 T cell receptor beta chains were sequenced from one sample in a study of blood T cells in healthy people across ages. The second PCR ran roughly 7 to 12 cycles with a sample-barcoded 5' primer and J-beta primers. Via MiXCR, TCRdb re-called the 5' RACE reads, giving one row per CDR3 protein. The sample carries around 1.1 million distinct CDR3 sequences, 35% to 45% recorded once. Sequencing was done on a sample of blood. These receptors all stem from a man aged 18 to 29 in good health.

The rearrangement joins TRBV30 to TRBJ2-3; D unresolved. The CDR3 has 14 residues. The germline CDR1 and CDR2 sequences are GTSNPN and SVGIG (reference sequence). Trimming took off 3 bases at V and 0 bases at J, with 10 bases between the two ends. The CDR3: CAWSRGTSTDTQYF. CDR3 nucleotides: TGTGCCTGGAGCCGCGGAACTAGCACAGATACGCAGTATTTT.

The chain employs TRBV9 and TRBJ2-7, with a possible D match to TRBD1 (5 bases). Trimming took off 2 bases at V and 11 bases at J, with 23 bases between the two ends. CDR3 length equals 15 residues. Germline-derived CDR1 and CDR2 are SGDLS and YYNGEE. CDR3 sequence: CASSVRDSHYRREYF. The CDR3 DNA sequence: TGTGCCAGCAGCGTGCGCGACAGCCATTATCGCCGGGAGTACTTC.

To note about this clonotype: At one of its ends the junction is not consistent with the germline gene, which may arise from a read error. The J gene is TRBJ2-5, the V gene TRBV12-3 or TRBV12-4; D is unresolved. This CDR3 is 12 amino acids long. CDR3 bases: TGTGCCAGCAGTTGGACGGAAGAGACCCGGTACTTC. It translates to CASSWTEETRYF.

The chain couples TRBV24-1 to TRBJ1-4; TRBD1 matches 9 bases. CDR1 KGHDR and CDR2 SFDVKD come from the germline V gene. J lost 0 bases, V lost 4 bases, and 8 bases had no gene match. The CDR3 covers 18 residues. The CDR3 is CATSEGQGPVATNEKLFF. CDR3 bases: TGTGCCACCAGTGAAGGACAGGGGCCCGTTGCAACTAATGAAAAACTGTTTTTT.

This clonotype was picked up a small number of times. V usage is TRBV20-1 and J usage is TRBJ1-1; D possibly corresponds to TRBD1 (6 bases). The CDR3 is 14 residues long. Trimming left V 4 bases short and J 1 base short, with 13 bases between. Per germline, CDR1 DFQATT and CDR2 SNEGSKA (reference sequence). The CDR3 spells CSATGGPTNTEAFF. Written as DNA, the CDR3 is TGCAGTGCTACGGGGGGCCCCACGAACACTGAAGCTTTCTTT.

V and J are TRBV4-3 and TRBJ2-1, with 10 bases identical to TRBD2. This CDR3 has 15 amino acids. V lost 8 bases to trimming and J lost 7 bases; unmatched junction nucleotides: 11. Looked up from germline, CDR1 is LGHNA and CDR2 is YSLEER. CDR3 DNA: TGCGCCAGCGGCCGAGAACTAGCGGGGCGAAATGAGCAGTTCTTC. Translation gives CASGRELAGRNEQFF.

The table lists this clonotype with a few counts. The rearrangement uses TRBV6-6 and TRBJ1-1; D is uncertain. The length of the CDR3 is 15 residues. Germline assignment: CDR1 MNHNY and CDR2 SVGAGI (reference sequence). Trimming cost V 7 bases and J 1 base, with 16 bases left between them. The chain's CDR3 is CASKGTVEGNTEAFF. The CDR3 nucleotides are TGTGCCAGCAAAGGCACGGTGGAGGGGAACACTGAAGCTTTCTTT.

The chain employs TRBV7-2 and TRBJ2-1; D is unclear. The CDR3 covers 11 residues. The germline V gene encodes CDR1 SGHTA and CDR2 FQGNSA. V gave up 5 bases and J gave up 9 bases, with 8 bases separating them. CDR3: CASSPQVEQFF. The CDR3 nucleotides read TGTGCCAGCAGCCCACAAGTTGAGCAGTTCTTC.

This clonotype was recorded a few times. The chain joins TRBV20-1 to TRBJ1-1; TRBD1 is a possible D gene (5 bases). This CDR3 has 13 amino acids. V dropped 5 bases and J dropped 0 bases, with 10 bases sitting between them. In germline, CDR1 is DFQATT, CDR2 SNEGSKA (reference sequence). In nucleotides, the CDR3 is TGCAGTGCTGGAAGGGGAATGAACACTGAAGCTTTCTTT. The encoded protein is CSAGRGMNTEAFF.

The chain has TRBV11-2 and TRBJ2-7, with TRBD1 identical over 7 bases. V shed 6 bases, J shed 0 bases, and the junction held 8 bases outside the gene matches. The CDR3 is 15 residues long. Germline CDR1 SGHAT, CDR2 FQNNGV. CDR3 nucleotides: TGTGCCAGCAGACACGGACAGGAGACCTCCTACGAGCAGTACTTC. Amino acids: CASRHGQETSYEQYF.

This clonotype has a handful of counts. The rearrangement links TRBV20-1 to TRBJ1-2, with D tentatively TRBD1 (5 bases). V was pared by 0 bases and J by 5 bases, with 10 bases between. The CDR3 length is 13 residues. From germline, CDR1 is DFQATT and CDR2 SNEGSKA (reference sequence). The CDR3 nucleotides read TGCAGTGCTAGAGATTTACAGGTTTATGGCTACACCTTC. This codes for CSARDLQVYGYTF.

This clonotype turned up a few times. The CDR3 DNA sequence: TGTGCCAGCTCACCACCGCCGCGGCCCAATGAGCAGTTCTTC. It encodes CASSPPPRPNEQFF. The chain is built from TRBV18 and TRBJ2-1; no reliable D call. Looked up from germline, CDR1 is KGHSH and CDR2 is LQKENI. Trimming left V 0 bases short and J 6 bases short, with 9 bases between. The CDR3 consists of 14 residues.

About this clonotype: This clone may be a read error of a much larger clone one base away. The genes are TRBV29-1 and TRBJ2-7, with TRBD2 identical over 11 bases. The CDR3 totals 18 residues. V dropped 0 bases and J dropped 7; count of bases not matched to a gene: 17. Germline V gene lookup returns CDR1 SQVTM and CDR2 ANQGSEA. The CDR3 region has the DNA TGCAGCGTTGAAGATCTCGAGACTAGCGGGGACTCCTACAATGAGCAGTACTTC. Its protein product is CSVEDLETSGDSYNEQYF.

This chain connects TRBV9 to TRBJ1-1; D may be TRBD1 (5 bases). This CDR3 is built from 15 residues. Deletions cut 0 bases from V and 5 bases from J, with 14 bases between. CDR1 is SGDLS and CDR2 is YYNGEE in the germline V gene. CDR3 loop: CASSVDPRVETEAFF. DNA for the CDR3: TGTGCCAGCAGCGTAGATCCCAGGGTTGAGACTGAAGCTTTCTTT.

This clonotype was observed a few times. The chain employs TRBV11-3 and TRBJ2-1; tentative D call: TRBD2 (7 bases). Per the germline V gene, CDR1 is SGHNT and CDR2 is YENEEA. CDR3 length equals 17 residues. V lost 1 base and J lost 5, with 18 bases in between. CDR3 sequence: CASSLVGGGHSDNEQFF. The CDR3, as DNA: TGTGCCAGCAGCTTAGTGGGGGGGGGCCATTCGGACAATGAGCAGTTCTTC.

This clonotype was picked up a small number of times. The chain combines TRBV9 with TRBJ1-1, with a possible D match to TRBD1 (5 bases). Germline V gene sequence: CDR1 SGDLS, CDR2 YYNGEE. Deletions cut 4 bases from V and 7 bases from J, with 20 bases between. The length of the CDR3 is 15 residues. The CDR3 loop is CASSPRGAPRLEAFF. Written as DNA, the CDR3 is TGTGCCAGCAGCCCGAGAGGGGCCCCTCGCCTTGAAGCTTTCTTT. The whole variable domain, filled in from reference TRBV9 and TRBJ1-1, reads DSGVTQTPKHLITATGQRVTLRCSPRSGDLSVYWYQQSLDQGLQFLIQYYNGEERAKGNILERFSAQQFPDLHSELNLSSLELGDSALYFCASSPRGAPRLEAFFGQGTRLTVV.

This clonotype was detected a few times. The chain uses TRBV4-3 and TRBJ2-2; D is unclear. V was trimmed by 1 base and J by 4 bases, leaving 4 bases between them. In germline, CDR1 is LGHNA, CDR2 YSLEER. The CDR3 covers 13 residues. In nucleotides, the CDR3 is TGCGCCAGCAGCCAAGCAGTCACCGGGGAGCTGTTTTTT. This gives the protein CASSQAVTGELFF.

In this sample, this clonotype turned up a few times. This chain uses TRBV20-1 with TRBJ1-1; a possible D gene is TRBD1 (6 bases). Germline lookup yields CDR1 DFQATT and CDR2 SNEGSKA (reference sequence). V shed 0 bases and J shed 5 bases, with 16 bases lying between them. This CDR3 has 15 residues. The CDR3, as DNA: TGCAGTGCTAGAGATGTTGCAGGGGCTGGTACTGAAGCTTTCTTT. This translates into CSARDVAGAGTEAFF.

This sequence joins TRBV7-3 and TRBJ1-1; 9 bases map to TRBD1. Per the germline V gene, CDR1 is SGHTA and CDR2 is FQGTGA. CDR3 length equals 14 residues. J lost 6 bases, V lost 2 bases, and 4 bases had no gene match. CDR3 DNA sequence: TGTGCCAGCAGCTTAGGACAGGGGATCTCTGAAGCTTTCTTT. It is translated as CASSLGQGISEAFF.

The V gene is TRBV20-1, the J gene TRBJ1-1; 8 bases agree with TRBD1. V gave up 5 bases and J gave up 6 bases; unmatched junction bases: 17. The CDR3 loop spans 16 amino acids. Germline loops: CDR1 DFQATT, CDR2 SNEGSKA (reference sequence). The CDR3 DNA is TGCAGTGCTTCCCAGAACTATGGACAGGGTTTGGCTGAAGCTTTCTTT. This translates into CSASQNYGQGLAEAFF.

This clonotype was picked up a small number of times. The CDR3 sequence: CASSLRGGAARIDIQYF. The CDR3 coding sequence is TGCGCCAGCAGCTTGAGGGGCGGGGCAGCTCGTATTGACATTCAGTACTTC. This chain uses TRBV5-1 with TRBJ2-4, with D perhaps TRBD2 (6 bases). CDR3 length: 17 amino acids. Germline CDR1 SGHRS, CDR2 YFSETQ. V lost 1 base and J lost 8, with 22 bases in between.